One sample yielded the 24 T cell receptor beta chains listed below, sequenced in a study of cytomegalovirus exposure and HLA in healthy donors. Profiling relied on immunoSEQ multiplex PCR, and the TCRdb table lists in-frame clones only, not all of them. The sample has a few hundred thousand clones; around 86% are singletons. The sample comprised PBMCs. These receptors were taken from a woman between 18 and 30 years old in good health and CMV-seronegative.

The chain combines TRBV5-1 with TRBJ2-2; the D gene is possibly TRBD1 (5 bases). Germline CDR1 SGHRS, CDR2 YFSETQ. Trimming removed 0 bases at V and 8 bases at J, with 5 bases between. The CDR3 loop spans 12 amino acids. CDR3 loop: CASSLGQGELFF. As DNA, the CDR3 is TGCGCCAGCAGCTTGGGACAGGGGGAGCTGTTTTTT.

This CDR3 reads CAWSGFTRTFSSYNEQFF. The CDR3 DNA reads TGTGCCTGGAGTGGGTTCACCCGGACTTTTAGCTCCTACAATGAGCAGTTCTTC. The V and J genes are TRBV30 and TRBJ2-1; D possibly corresponds to TRBD2 (5 bases). With 1 base removed from V and 0 bases from J, the gap between germline ends came to 19 bases. The CDR3 extends over 18 amino acids. Germline V gene sequence: CDR1 GTSNPN, CDR2 SVGIG (reference sequence).

V gene TRBV27 combines with J gene TRBJ2-5, with unresolved D. This CDR3 region has 15 residues. From germline, CDR1 is MNHEY and CDR2 SMNVEV (reference sequence). Trimming cost V 5 bases and J 3 bases, with 16 bases left between them. CDR3 nucleotides: TGTGCCAGCAGTCCCTACCAAAATAGAAAAGAGACCCAGTACTTC. Translating it yields CASSPYQNRKETQYF.

This sequence joins TRBV9 and TRBJ1-1; D unresolved. Germline values: CDR1 SGDLS, CDR2 YYNGEE. Trimming removed 0 bases at V and 4 bases at J, with 10 bases between. The CDR3 is 14 residues long. The DNA for the CDR3 is TGTGCCAGCAGCGTAGGGAGAATGGGCACTGAAGCTTTCTTT. Encoded protein: CASSVGRMGTEAFF.

The genes are TRBV28 and TRBJ1-5; 7 bases line up with TRBD1. This CDR3 is built from 18 residues. Germline V lookup: CDR1 MDHEN, CDR2 SYDVKM. V shed 1 base and J 4 bases; nucleotides not matched to a gene: 13. The CDR3: CASSLFGIRDRLNQPQHF. CDR3 DNA: TGTGCCAGCAGTTTATTTGGTATCCGGGACAGACTAAATCAGCCCCAGCATTTT.

In DNA form, the CDR3 reads TGTGCCAGCAACCGACAGGGGGCATACACTGAAGCTTTCTTT. Its translation is CASNRQGAYTEAFF. The V gene is TRBV9, the J gene TRBJ1-1; 10 positions agree with TRBD1. Germline values: CDR1 SGDLS, CDR2 YYNGEE. The CDR3 extends over 14 amino acids. Germline trimming cut 6 bases from V and 3 bases from J; bases unmatched to any gene: 5.

V is TRBV9 and J is TRBJ1-6, with D perhaps matching TRBD1 (5 bases). The CDR3 spans 14 residues. Germline-derived CDR1 and CDR2 are SGDLS and YYNGEE. The V end lost 4 bases, the J end lost 9 bases, and 14 bases lay between the germline ends. The CDR3 coding sequence is TGTGCCAGCAGCACCCAGGGAGGTGGTTCACCCCTCCACTTT. Protein sequence: CASSTQGGGSPLHF.

This clone occurred a few times. The rearrangement joins TRBV6-4 to TRBJ2-7; a possible D gene is TRBD1 (6 bases). Germline values: CDR1 MRHNA, CDR2 SNTAGT. The CDR3 is 13 residues long. The germline V and J ends were trimmed by 3 bases and 2 bases, with 8 bases remaining between them. DNA for the CDR3: TGTGCCAGCAGTGAGGGGGACACCTACGAGCAGTACTTC. This gives the protein CASSEGDTYEQYF.

In regard to this clone: Other DNA sequences in this specimen translate into the identical CDR3. The chain carries TRBV27 and TRBJ2-7; 12 bases fit TRBD1. V lost 3 bases and J lost 5; bases outside the gene matches: 2. The CDR3 extends over 14 amino acids. The germline CDR1 and CDR2 sequences are MNHEY and SMNVEV (reference sequence). CDR3 amino acids: CASSLGQGANEQYF. The CDR3 nucleotides read TGTGCCAGCAGTTTGGGACAGGGGGCCAACGAGCAGTACTTC.

This clone was counted a few times. V is TRBV2 and J is TRBJ1-2, with D hard to call. Deletions cut 10 bases from V and 2 bases from J, with 20 bases between. Looked up from germline, CDR1 is SNHLY and CDR2 is FYNNEI. The CDR3 runs to 15 residues. The CDR3 DNA is TGTGCCACCAAGGAGAGGCGCCCTGGAAACTATGGCTACACCTTC. It yields the protein CATKERRPGNYGYTF.

The chain links TRBV6-6 to TRBJ2-1, with 9 bases matching TRBD2. The V and J ends lost 2 bases and 9 bases, in that order; junction bases with no gene match: 8. Germline CDR1 is MNHNY and CDR2 is SVGAGI (reference sequence). There are 15 residues in the CDR3. CDR3 nucleotide sequence: TGTGCCAGCAGTTACGCGGGAGGGGGGGGCGGTGAGCAGTTCTTC. The encoded protein is CASSYAGGGGGEQFF.

The rearrangement joins TRBV20-1 to TRBJ2-7, with TRBD2 as a possible D gene (5 bases). This CDR3 has 11 residues. Germline V CDR1 and CDR2: DFQATT, SNEGSKA (reference sequence). Trimming left V 6 bases short and J 2 bases short, with 8 bases between. CDR3 nucleotide sequence: TGCAGTGCGACCGGGGCCTACGAGCAGTACTTC. Its translation: CSATGAYEQYF.

The V call is TRBV18, the J call TRBJ1-1; 7 positions match TRBD1. The CDR3 has 15 residues. Trimming took 3 bases from V and 0 from J; bases not matched to a gene: 4. The V gene's germline CDR1 is KGHSH and CDR2 LQKENI. The CDR3 sequence is CASSPDRDMNTEAFF. The CDR3 bases are TGTGCCAGCTCACCTGACAGGGACATGAACACTGAAGCTTTCTTT.

The V gene is TRBV29-1, the J gene TRBJ2-1, with 7 nucleotides matching TRBD2. Germline-derived CDR1 and CDR2 are SQVTM and ANQGSEA. The CDR3 is 11 residues long. The junction had 1 base not matched to a gene; V was cut back by 1 base and J by 10 bases. The chain's CDR3 is CSVEVLAEQFF. In DNA form, the CDR3 reads TGCAGCGTTGAAGTACTAGCGGAGCAGTTCTTC.

The chain carries TRBV6-5 and TRBJ2-1; D remains ambiguous. This CDR3 has 14 residues. The V end was cut by 6 bases, the J end by 0 bases, with 9 bases between. Germline values: CDR1 MNHEY, CDR2 SVGAGI. CDR3 protein: CASSLSSSYNEQFF. The CDR3, as DNA: TGTGCCAGCAGCCTGTCGAGCTCCTACAATGAGCAGTTCTTC.

The genes are TRBV7-6 and TRBJ1-5; D is possibly TRBD1 (5 bases). Germline CDR1 reads SGHVS; CDR2 reads FNYEAQ. V lost 5 bases, J lost 5 bases, and 19 bases lay in between. The CDR3 covers 16 residues. The CDR3, as DNA: TGTGCCAGCAGCCCAGGAGCGGGGCGAGGGGATCAGCCCCAGCATTTT. Translating gives CASSPGAGRGDQPQHF.

The chain uses TRBV11-2 and TRBJ2-1; 7 positions agree with TRBD2. The length of the CDR3 is 18 residues. V gave up 3 bases and J gave up 3 bases; unmatched junction bases: 14. CDR1 is SGHAT, CDR2 FQNNGV, per germline. The CDR3 here is CASSLYARASGYYNEQFF. The CDR3 region has the DNA TGTGCCAGCAGCTTGTACGCTCGGGCTAGCGGATACTACAATGAGCAGTTCTTC.

The V call is TRBV5-1, the J call TRBJ2-1; no definite D call. Germline values: CDR1 SGHRS, CDR2 YFSETQ. The CDR3 covers 12 residues. The V end lost 4 bases, the J end lost 8 bases, and 10 bases lay between the germline ends. CDR3 bases: TGCGCCAGCAGCCCCGACTCCGATGAGCAGTTCTTC. Amino acid sequence: CASSPDSDEQFF.

In DNA, the CDR3 is TGTGCCAGCAGCCGGACAGGGCCCTACGAGCAGTACTTC. It is translated as CASSRTGPYEQYF. The chain employs TRBV11-1 and TRBJ2-7; 8 bases map to TRBD1. V was pared by 5 bases and J by 2 bases, with 2 bases of the junction left unmatched. Germline-derived CDR1 and CDR2 are SGHAT and FQDESV (reference sequence). This CDR3 has 13 amino acids. Drawing the rest from reference TRBV11-1 and TRBJ2-7, the complete variable domain is EAEVAQSPRYKITEKSQAVAFWCDPISGHATLYWYRQILGQGPELLVQFQDESVVDDSQLPKDRFSAERLKGVDSTLKIQPAELGDSAMYLCASSRTGPYEQYFGPGTRLTVT.

In nucleotides, the CDR3 is TGTGCCAGTAGTGTACAGGGGTGGGCGAACATTCAGTACTTC. Encoded protein: CASSVQGWANIQYF. The J gene is TRBJ2-4, the V gene TRBV19; 7 bases fit TRBD1. CDR1 is LNHDA, CDR2 SQIVND, per germline (reference sequence). The ends lost 5 bases at V and 7 bases at J; junction bases unmatched: 8. This CDR3 has 14 amino acids.

Here the CDR3 reads CASSVTGDFGKLFF. In DNA form, the CDR3 reads TGTGCCAGCAGCGTCACAGGGGATTTTGGAAAACTGTTTTTT. The genes are TRBV25-1 and TRBJ1-4, with 7 bases fitting TRBD1. This CDR3 region has 14 residues. The J segment lost 10 bases and the V segment lost 6 bases, leaving 11 bases of the junction unmatched. Germline V gives CDR1 MGHDK, CDR2 SYGVNS.

V and J are TRBV5-1 and TRBJ1-4; 10 nucleotides match TRBD1. The junction had 5 bases not matched to a gene; V was cut back by 3 bases and J by 3 bases. Germline V CDR1 and CDR2: SGHRS, YFSETQ. CDR3 length: 16 residues. The CDR3 DNA follows: TGCGCCAGCAGCTACTCCGGACAGGGGGCTAATGAAAAACTGTTTTTT. Translating it yields CASSYSGQGANEKLFF.

The chain joins TRBV27 to TRBJ1-5; D is ambiguous. Germline V gives CDR1 MNHEY, CDR2 SMNVEV (reference sequence). The CDR3 sequence is 12 residues long. Trimming removed 6 bases from V and 4 bases from J, with 7 bases in between. CDR3 amino acids: CASRAYNQPQHF. In nucleotides, the CDR3 is TGTGCCAGCAGAGCTTATAATCAGCCCCAGCATTTT.

The chain employs TRBV7-2 and TRBJ2-7; D possibly corresponds to TRBD1 (11 bases). V gave up 0 bases and J gave up 7 bases, with 25 bases separating them. This CDR3 is 18 amino acids long. The V gene's germline CDR1 is SGHTA and CDR2 FQGNSA. CDR3 nucleotide sequence: TGTGCCAGCAGCTTAGCAAGCGGGAGGGGACAGGGGGGTCGGGAGCAGTACTTC. Protein product: CASSLASGRGQGGREQYF. Using reference TRBV7-2 and TRBJ2-7 for the parts outside the CDR3, the full variable domain is GAGVSQSPSNKVTEKGKDVELRCDPISGHTALYWYRQSLGQGLEFLIYFQGNSAPDKSGLPSDRFSAERTGGSVSTLTIQRTQQEDSAVYLCASSLASGRGQGGREQYFGPGTRLTVT.